This is a list of T cell receptor beta chains from one sample in a study of CD8+CD57+ T cells in acquired aplastic anemia. TCRdb used MiXCR to reprocess the reads, holding one entry per CDR3 protein. The table records about 150,000 distinct CDR3 sequences, roughly two fifths of them present only once. Sequencing was performed on sorted CD4+, CD8+, or CD8+CD57+ T cells (not recorded which) from PBMCs. The receptors were gathered from a human donor in good health, serving as a control. CDR3s include the opening cysteine and the closing phenylalanine or tryptophan. Each record gives: V gene, clone size, J gene, D gene, CDR3 DNA, CDR3 protein. The D gene is left open where the match is weak. Clone size appears in some rows only: once, few, many, or a class for an expanded clone.

TRBV7-8,NA,TRBJ2-3,NA,TGTGCCAGCAGCTTATTTGAGCTCACGCAGTATTTT,CASSLFELTQYF
TRBV2,many,TRBJ1-1,NA,TGTGCCAGCAGTGAACGAGAAGGCACTGAAGCTTTCTTT,CASSEREGTEAFF
TRBV20-1,many,TRBJ1-4,TRBD1,TGCAGTGCGGACAGGGCGGCCCTAACTAATGAAAAACTGTTTTTT,CSADRAALTNEKLFF
TRBV4-1,few,TRBJ1-1,NA,TGCGCCAGCAGCGCCCGAAGGGTTTCCACTGAAGCTTTCTTT,CASSARRVSTEAFF
TRBV20-1,many,TRBJ2-3,NA,TGCAGTGCCAGACCCCGTTCTGGGGGCGATACGCAGTATTTT,CSARPRSGGDTQYF
TRBV30,many,TRBJ1-1,NA,TGTGCCTCACAGATCGGGCGTAACACTGAAGCTTTCTTT,CASQIGRNTEAFF
TRBV7-9,NA,TRBJ2-7,TRBD1,TGTGCCAGCAGCGAGGACAGGGCTAATGTAAGGCAGTACTTC,CASSEDRANVRQYF
TRBV10-3,NA,TRBJ1-2,NA,TGTGCCATCAGTGAGTCTAGGGGCCTGCCGAGTAGTGGCTACACCTTC,CAISESRGLPSSGYTF
TRBV19,many,TRBJ2-7,NA,TGTGCCAGTAGTATAGAACCCGGGAACGAGCAGTACTTC,CASSIEPGNEQYF
TRBV10-3,NA,TRBJ2-5,TRBD2,TGTGCCATCAGTGAAGGCGGGGGGTTTAAAAGTGAGACCCAGTACTTC,CAISEGGGFKSETQYF
TRBV6-5,many,TRBJ1-5,NA,TGTGCCAGCAGTTACTCGAATTTGAACCAGCCCCAGCATTTT,CASSYSNLNQPQHF
TRBV20-1,NA,TRBJ2-1,TRBD2,TGCAGTTTCACCCGCCCGGGACTACTCAATGAGCAGTTCTTC,CSFTRPGLLNEQFF
TRBV2,NA,TRBJ1-3,TRBD1,TGTGCCAGCAGCCTAGACAGGGCCGCAAAACTCTCTGGAAACACCATATATTTT,CASSLDRAAKLSGNTIYF
TRBV12-3/TRBV12-4,many,TRBJ2-1,NA,TGTGCCAGCAGCTGGCGGGGAGTAGTGTGGTTCTTC,CASSWRGVVWFF
TRBV5-6,NA,TRBJ1-6,NA,TGTGCCAGCAGCTTGGCCACGGGGAGCTCCTATAATTCACCCCTCCACTTT,CASSLATGSSYNSPLHF
TRBV4-1,few,TRBJ1-3,TRBD1,TGCGCCAGCAGCCACCCCACAGGGGATTCTGGAAACACCATATATTTT,CASSHPTGDSGNTIYF
TRBV19,many,TRBJ2-7,TRBD1,TGTGCCAGTAGGGGGACAGGGGGTCACCCCTTCTCCTACGAGCAGTACTTC,CASRGTGGHPFSYEQYF
TRBV19,NA,TRBJ1-6,TRBD1,TGTGCCAGTTCCAAAGACAGGGACGGATATTCACCCCTCCACTTT,CASSKDRDGYSPLHF
TRBV4-1,many,TRBJ1-2,TRBD1,TGCGCCAGCAGCCAAGATGGGACAGGGTTCGGCTACACCTTC,CASSQDGTGFGYTF
TRBV6-1,NA,TRBJ1-5,TRBD1,TGTGCCAGCACAAGGGTGGGACAGGTGAATCAGCCCCAGCATTTT,CASTRVGQVNQPQHF
TRBV27,few,TRBJ2-3,NA,TGTGCCAGCAGTTTCTCCGGGACGGCTGGCCCAGATACGCAGTATTTT,CASSFSGTAGPDTQYF
TRBV6-1,many,TRBJ1-6,NA,TGTGCCAGCAGGTTTTTGAGTACGACCTATAATTCACCCCTCCACTTT,CASRFLSTTYNSPLHF
TRBV25-1,once,TRBJ1-2,TRBD1,TGTGCCAGCAGTGAATCTGGTCGTTTTGACAGGGACTATGGCTACACCTTC,CASSESGRFDRDYGYTF
TRBV11-2,many,TRBJ1-5,TRBD1,TGTGCCAGCAGCTCCGGGACAGGTTGGGGGGATCAGCCCCAGCATTTT,CASSSGTGWGDQPQHF
TRBV10-3,many,TRBJ2-3,NA,TGTGCCATCAGCCAGAGATCCTTACTCGGGGTCGGGGTCACAGATACGCAGTATTTT,CAISQRSLLGVGVTDTQYF
TRBV7-6,many,TRBJ2-3,NA,TGTGCCAGCAGCCTACGAGGGAGGCTGGGCACAGATACGCAGTATTTT,CASSLRGRLGTDTQYF
TRBV4-3,NA,TRBJ2-7,TRBD2,TGCGCCAGCAGCCAAGATCGGCGGGGGTCCTACGAGCAGTACTTC,CASSQDRRGSYEQYF
TRBV7-6,NA,TRBJ2-2,NA,TGTGCCAGCAGCTCGGGGACAAGAAGGACCGGGGAGCTGTTTTTT,CASSSGTRRTGELFF
TRBV6-6,many,TRBJ2-5,NA,TGTGCCAGCAGTTACCTCCAGGAGACCCAGTACTTC,CASSYLQETQYF
TRBV10-3,NA,TRBJ2-7,TRBD1,TGTGCCATCAGTGAGTCGAGGGGACAGGGGAGTTCCGAGCAGTACTTC,CAISESRGQGSSEQYF
TRBV15,once,TRBJ1-4,NA,TGTGCCACCAGCAGGGACGGCAATAATGAAAAACTGTTTTTT,CATSRDGNNEKLFF
TRBV5-5,many,TRBJ2-7,NA,TGTGCCAGCAGCTTTTACGGCAGCCGGACCTACGAGCAGTACTTC,CASSFYGSRTYEQYF
TRBV5-4,NA,TRBJ1-5,TRBD1,TGTGCCAGCAGCATGACAGGGATCAGCGATCAGCCCCAGCATTTT,CASSMTGISDQPQHF
TRBV7-9,many,TRBJ1-1,NA,TGTGCCAGCAGCTTAATGGGAGGAGCTTTCTTT,CASSLMGGAFF
TRBV20-1,many,TRBJ2-2,TRBD1,TGCAGTGCTAGACCACAGGGGTATGGCACCGGGGAGCTGTTTTTT,CSARPQGYGTGELFF
TRBV7-9,NA,TRBJ1-6,NA,TGTGCCAGCACCCCGGGTGAATCAACCTCACCCCTCCACTTT,CASTPGESTSPLHF
TRBV2,NA,TRBJ2-7,TRBD1,TGTGCCAGCAGACCCGGGACAGGTGCCTACGAGCAGTACTTC,CASRPGTGAYEQYF
TRBV12-3/TRBV12-4,many,TRBJ1-1,NA,TGTGCCAGCAGTTCCGTCACAGGGCAAGCTTTCTTT,CASSSVTGQAFF
TRBV4-1,many,TRBJ1-3,NA,TGCGCCAGCGCAGTCCATGAGACGGGAAACACCATATATTTT,CASAVHETGNTIYF
TRBV18,NA,TRBJ2-2,NA,TGTGCCAGCTCACCACCGTACACCGGGGAGCTGTTTTTT,CASSPPYTGELFF
TRBV20-1,NA,TRBJ2-2,TRBD2,TGCAGTGCCCCCGGTTCTAGCGGGTTTCCCGGGGGGCTGTTTTTT,CSAPGSSGFPGGLFF
TRBV5-6,NA,TRBJ2-5,NA,TGTGCCAGCAGCCTAGGGACGGTCTACTCGGGGGAGACCCAGTACTTC,CASSLGTVYSGETQYF
TRBV4-1,many,TRBJ1-1,NA,TGCGCCAGCAGCCAAGCGGACCGGAACACTGAAGCTTTCTTT,CASSQADRNTEAFF
TRBV7-9,NA,TRBJ1-2,TRBD1,TGTGCCAGCAGGGGGACAGGGGGCTTCGGCTATGGCTACACCTTC,CASRGTGGFGYGYTF
TRBV24-1,once,TRBJ1-1,TRBD1,TGTGCCACCTCAACCGGGACAGGCTCTTCTGAAGCTTTCTTT,CATSTGTGSSEAFF
TRBV7-9,many,TRBJ2-5,TRBD1,TGTGCCAGCAGCTTAGGACCCCAGGGGGCGATCGAGACCCAGTACTTC,CASSLGPQGAIETQYF
TRBV6-1,few,TRBJ2-1,NA,TGTGCCAGCAGTCCGGGGGCCCTCTACAATGAGCAGTTCTTC,CASSPGALYNEQFF
TRBV20-1,many,TRBJ2-7,NA,TGCAGTGCCATAAAACAGGGACACGAGCAGTACTTC,CSAIKQGHEQYF
TRBV7-9,once,TRBJ2-7,NA,TGTGCCAGCAGCGCGAGGGGTTACGAGCAGTACTTC,CASSARGYEQYF
TRBV9,NA,TRBJ2-1,TRBD1,TGTGCCAGCAGCAAAGGGACAGGGGACAATGAGCAGTTCTTC,CASSKGTGDNEQFF
TRBV19,NA,TRBJ2-7,NA,TGTGCCAGTAGTATGCAGAGGGCTACCGAGCAGTACTTC,CASSMQRATEQYF
TRBV5-5,NA,TRBJ2-7,TRBD2,TGTGTTAGCAGCTTCGGGACTAGCGGGAAGGGTGGGGAGCAGTACTTC,CVSSFGTSGKGGEQYF
TRBV4-1,few,TRBJ2-2,TRBD2,TGCGCCAGCAGCTTACCCGGGACTAGCGATACCGGGGAGCTGTTTTTT,CASSLPGTSDTGELFF
TRBV18,NA,TRBJ1-2,NA,TGTGCCAGCTCATTTTCGGTTGTAATGCCTAACTATGGCTACACCTTC,CASSFSVVMPNYGYTF
TRBV19,NA,TRBJ2-5,TRBD2,TGTGCCAGTAGTATAGCCACCTCTAGCGGGGGCACCCGGGAGACCCAGTACTTC,CASSIATSSGGTRETQYF
TRBV7-7,many,TRBJ1-1,NA,TGTGCCAGCAGCCCATCAAACAGGGATCAAGCTTTCTTT,CASSPSNRDQAFF
TRBV19,many,TRBJ2-3,TRBD1,TGTGCCAGTAGTATACGCGGGACAGGGCTTACAGGCTTGGGAGATACGCAGTATTTT,CASSIRGTGLTGLGDTQYF
TRBV19,NA,TRBJ1-5,TRBD1,TGTGCCAGTATCGAGACAGGGGTGGGTCAGCCCCAGCATTTT,CASIETGVGQPQHF
TRBV19,NA,TRBJ1-5,NA,TGTGCCAGTATTAAGGACGGCTGGCAGCCCCAGCATTTT,CASIKDGWQPQHF